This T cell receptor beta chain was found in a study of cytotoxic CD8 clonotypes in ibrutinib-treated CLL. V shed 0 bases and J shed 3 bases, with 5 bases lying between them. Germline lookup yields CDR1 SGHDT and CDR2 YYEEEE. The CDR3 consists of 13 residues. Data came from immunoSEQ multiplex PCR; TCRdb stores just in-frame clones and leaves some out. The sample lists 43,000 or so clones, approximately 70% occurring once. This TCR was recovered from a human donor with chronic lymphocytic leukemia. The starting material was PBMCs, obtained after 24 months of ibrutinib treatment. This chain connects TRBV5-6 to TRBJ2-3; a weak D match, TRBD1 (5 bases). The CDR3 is CASSLEGTDTQYF. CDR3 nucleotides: TGTGCCAGCAGCTTGGAGGGGACAGATACGCAGTATTTT.